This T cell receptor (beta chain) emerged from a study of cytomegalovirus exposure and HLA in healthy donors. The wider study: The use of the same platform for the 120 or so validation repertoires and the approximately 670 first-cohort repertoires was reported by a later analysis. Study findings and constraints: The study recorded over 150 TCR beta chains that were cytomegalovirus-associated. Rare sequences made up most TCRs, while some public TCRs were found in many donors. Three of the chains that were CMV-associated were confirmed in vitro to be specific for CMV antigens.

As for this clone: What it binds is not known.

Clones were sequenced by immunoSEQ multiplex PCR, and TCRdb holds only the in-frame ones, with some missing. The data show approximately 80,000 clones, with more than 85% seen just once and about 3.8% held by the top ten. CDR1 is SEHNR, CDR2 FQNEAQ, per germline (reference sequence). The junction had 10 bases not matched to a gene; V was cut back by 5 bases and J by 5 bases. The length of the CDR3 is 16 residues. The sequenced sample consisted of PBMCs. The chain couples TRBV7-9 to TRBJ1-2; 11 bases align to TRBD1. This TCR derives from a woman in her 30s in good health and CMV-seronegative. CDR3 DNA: TGTGCCAGCAGCGGGTTGGACAGGGGGCACGGGTATGGCTACACCTTC. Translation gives CASSGLDRGHGYGYTF.